These 3 T cell receptor beta chains originate from one sample sequenced in a study of T cell responses to AZD1222 COVID-19 vaccine. Repertoires were generated with immunoSEQ multiplex PCR, while TCRdb's copy carries only in-frame clones and drops some. Of 150,000 to 200,000 clones detected, around nine tenths appear once; the ten largest clones hold about 3.6%. The material sequenced was peripheral blood, taken 28 days after the second dose of the MenACWY control vaccine. These receptor sequences come from an adult who received the MenACWY meningococcal vaccine as a control.

The CDR3 is CASSEQSYTEAFF. DNA for the CDR3: TGTGCCAGCAGTGAACAGTCCTACACTGAAGCTTTCTTT. The J gene is TRBJ1-1, the V gene TRBV2; no reliable D call. Germline V lookup: CDR1 SNHLY, CDR2 FYNNEI. The CDR3 sequence is 13 residues long. Trimming cost V 2 bases and J 3 bases, with 7 bases left between them.

V is TRBV3-1 (or the pseudogene TRBV3-2) and J is TRBJ1-2; D may be TRBD1 (5 bases). This CDR3 contains 11 residues. The germline V and J ends were trimmed by 4 bases and 7 bases, with 7 bases remaining between them. CDR1 is LGHDT and CDR2 is YNNKEL in the germline V gene (reference sequence). The CDR3 DNA is TGTGCCAGCAGCCTAGGGGTTGGCTACACCTTC. Protein sequence: CASSLGVGYTF.

The chain recombines TRBV7-6 with TRBJ2-2; the D is unclear. Trimming took 2 bases from V and 4 from J, leaving 5 bases between them. CDR1 is SGHVS and CDR2 is FNYEAQ in the germline V gene. This CDR3 spans 13 amino acids. The CDR3 nucleotides are TGTGCCAGCAGCTTAACCGGCACCGGGGAGCTGTTTTTT. Its translation is CASSLTGTGELFF.